The T cell receptor beta chain under discussion was sequenced for a study of neurological immune-mediated disorders. General study findings and limits: Phylogenetic grouping assigned the repertoires of 18 of 34 multiple sclerosis patients to a single related-CDR3 cluster, representing a possible signature.

The germline CDR1 and CDR2 sequences are SQVTM and ANQGSEA. The CDR3 extends over 11 amino acids. Deletions cut 3 bases from V and 6 bases from J, with 9 bases between. A 10-nucleotide random UMI tagged transcripts in template-switch 5'RACE cDNA synthesis. TCRdb reprocessed the 5' RACE reads via MiXCR and lists one record per CDR3 protein. The top ten hold approximately 9.2% of the sample, which has about 33,000 distinct CDR3 sequences, approximately 1.5% seen once. This clonotype came up many times. Its antigen is not known. Material: PBMCs. The source is a woman under 40 with multiple sclerosis. The chain couples TRBV29-1 to TRBJ2-7, with a weak D call TRBD1 (6 bases). The CDR3 loop is CSVDTGFEQYF. CDR3 DNA sequence: TGCAGCGTTGACACAGGGTTCGAGCAGTACTTC.